One sample yielded the 16 T cell receptor beta chains listed below, sequenced in a study of identical twins. From the 5' RACE reads, TCRdb called clonotypes with MiXCR, one entry per CDR3 protein. The sample has about 890,000 distinct CDR3 sequences, 9% to 15% seen once. The same specimen was also included in a second study, on yellow fever vaccine responses in identical twins.

What was sequenced was PBMCs. All receptors come from a woman aged 18-29 years in good health.

The chain links TRBV10-2 to TRBJ2-1; 8 bases map to TRBD2. Germline values: CDR1 WSHSY, CDR2 SAAADI. This CDR3 comprises 13 residues. The CDR3 DNA sequence: TGCGCGGCGGGGGGAGTATCCTACAATGAGCAGTTCTTC. This codes for CAAGGVSYNEQFF.

The V gene is TRBV12-3 or TRBV12-4, the J gene TRBJ2-5; the match to TRBD2 covers 7 bases. The CDR3 contains 12 residues. J lost 9 bases, V lost 3 bases, and 4 bases had no gene match. The CDR3 here is CASSLGGKAQYF. The CDR3 coding sequence is TGTGCCAGCAGTTTGGGGGGGAAAGCCCAGTACTTC.

The table lists this clonotype with many counts. The chain links TRBV7-6 to TRBJ2-2, with D perhaps matching TRBD2 (5 bases). The CDR3 has 16 residues. Germline-derived CDR1 and CDR2 are SGHVS and FNYEAQ. Trimming took 0 bases from V and 1 from J, leaving 9 bases between them. CDR3 loop: CASSLARLMNTGELFF. In DNA, the CDR3 is TGTGCCAGCAGCTTAGCCAGACTAATGAACACCGGGGAGCTGTTTTTT. Using reference TRBV7-6 and TRBJ2-2 for the parts outside the CDR3, the full variable domain is GAGVSQSPRYKVTKRGQDVALRCDPISGHVSLYWYRQALGQGPEFLTYFNYEAQQDKSGLPNDRFSAERPEGSISTLTIQRTEQRDSAMYRCASSLARLMNTGELFFGEGSRLTVL.

At least ten counts were recorded for this clonotype. The chain is built from TRBV20-1 and TRBJ2-5; 10 bases are shared with TRBD2. This CDR3 has 14 residues. From germline, CDR1 is DFQATT and CDR2 SNEGSKA (reference sequence). The CDR3, as DNA: TGCAGCCATCTTAGCGGGGGGCAGGGAGAGACCCAGTACTTC. Translating gives CSHLSGGQGETQYF.

As for this clonotype: The junction does not match germline at one end; this may be a read error. CDR3 residues: CATGFYGTDTQSF. In nucleotides, the CDR3 is TGTGCCACAGGGTTTTACGGCACAGATACGCAGTCTTTT. V gene TRBV24-1 combines with J gene TRBJ2-3, with no clear D. The germline gives CDR1 KGHDR, CDR2 SFDVKD. The CDR3 extends over 13 amino acids.

The chain recombines TRBV10-3 with TRBJ2-2; 8 nucleotides line up with TRBD1. The CDR3 is 14 amino acids. The germline V gene encodes CDR1 ENHRY and CDR2 SYGVKD. With V trimmed by 10 bases and J by 10 bases, 14 bases remained unmatched. The CDR3 loop reads CATEADRDETELFF. The DNA of the CDR3 is TGTGCCACCGAAGCGGACAGGGACGAAACGGAGCTGTTTTTT.

This clonotype has a handful of counts. The chain employs TRBV4-1 and TRBJ2-3; the D gene is possibly TRBD2 (6 bases). This CDR3 comprises 16 residues. CDR1 is MGHRA and CDR2 is YSYEKL in the germline V gene. V lost 1 base and J lost 0, with 11 bases in between. In nucleotides, the CDR3 is TGCGCCAGCAGCCAAGGGATAGCGGAGAGCACAGATACGCAGTATTTT. It codes for CASSQGIAESTDTQYF.

The rearrangement links TRBV4-1 to TRBJ2-3; the match to TRBD2 covers 9 bases. V shed 0 bases and J 2 bases; nucleotides not matched to a gene: 9. CDR3 length: 18 amino acids. CDR1 is MGHRA, CDR2 YSYEKL, per germline. CDR3 sequence: CASSQEHGLAGNTDTQYF. CDR3 in DNA: TGCGCCAGCAGCCAAGAACATGGGCTAGCGGGGAACACAGATACGCAGTATTTT.

Many counts were recorded for this clonotype. V gene TRBV27 combines with J gene TRBJ2-3; no clear D. Germline CDR1 reads MNHEY; CDR2 reads SMNVEV (reference sequence). CDR3 length: 12 residues. The V gene lost 5 bases and the J gene lost 2 bases, with 5 bases spanning the gap. CDR3 nucleotide sequence: TGTGCCAGCAGTACGGTCACAGATACGCAGTATTTT. Its protein product is CASSTVTDTQYF.

The rearrangement links TRBV12-5 to TRBJ1-5; D is unclear. Trimming shortened V by 2 bases and J by 4 bases, and 9 bases separated the two germline ends. Germline assignment: CDR1 LGHNT and CDR2 FRNRAP. This CDR3 spans 14 amino acids. This CDR3 is CASGLHGVNQPQHF. The DNA for the CDR3 is TGTGCTAGTGGTTTGCACGGCGTTAATCAGCCCCAGCATTTT.

This clonotype was picked up a small number of times. This rearrangement joins TRBV9 to TRBJ2-7; 8 bases are a match to TRBD2. In germline, CDR1 is SGDLS, CDR2 YYNGEE. The CDR3 is 15 amino acids. J was trimmed by 1 base and V by 4 bases; bases with no gene match: 7. The CDR3 DNA is TGTGCCAGCAGCCCAAGACTAGCGAGTTCCTACGAGCAGTACTTC. This encodes CASSPRLASSYEQYF.

The sample holds many counts of this clonotype. The chain employs TRBV12-3 or TRBV12-4 and TRBJ2-4, with 7 bases fitting TRBD1. The junction had 16 bases not matched to a gene; V was cut back by 5 bases and J by 6 bases. This CDR3 spans 17 amino acids. The CDR3 loop is CASSLRGQGYPANIQYF. The CDR3 nucleotides are TGTGCCAGCAGTCTAAGGGGGCAAGGCTACCCAGCAAACATTCAGTACTTC.

This chain links TRBV11-2 with TRBJ2-7, with a possible D match to TRBD1 (6 bases). V lost 4 bases and J 4 bases, leaving 17 bases between the germline ends. This CDR3 spans 15 amino acids. CDR1 is SGHAT, CDR2 FQNNGV, per germline. The CDR3 loop reads CASSSTTGTAYEQYV. Here the CDR3 DNA reads TGTGCCAGCAGCTCGACGACAGGTACTGCGTACGAGCAGTACGTC.

In its sample, this clonotype was seen a few times. This chain joins TRBV7-2 and TRBJ2-1; D is ambiguous. V was cut by 1 base and J by 1 base, with 8 bases left in between. This CDR3 has 15 amino acids. Germline V gives CDR1 SGHTA, CDR2 FQGNSA. The CDR3 spells CASSLVEISYNEQFF. The CDR3 region has the DNA TGTGCCAGCAGCTTAGTTGAGATATCCTACAATGAGCAGTTCTTC.

The table lists this clonotype with a few counts. J is TRBJ2-7 and V is TRBV6-5; 9 positions agree with TRBD1. CDR3 size: 16 residues. The V and J ends lost 0 bases and 5 bases, in that order; junction bases with no gene match: 8. Germline V CDR1 and CDR2: MNHEY, SVGAGI. The CDR3 coding sequence is TGTGCCAGCAGTTACTCAGGACAGGGGAGCGAGGACGAGCAGTACTTC. Translation gives CASSYSGQGSEDEQYF.

The rearrangement uses TRBV27 and TRBJ2-7, with D possibly TRBD1 on 6 matching bases. Germline assignment: CDR1 MNHEY and CDR2 SMNVEV (reference sequence). The CDR3 sequence is 14 residues long. The V end lost 5 bases, the J end lost 2 bases, and 13 bases lay between the germline ends. The CDR3 loop reads CASSRTALTYEQYF. The CDR3 region has the DNA TGTGCCAGCAGTCGGACAGCTTTAACCTACGAGCAGTACTTC.